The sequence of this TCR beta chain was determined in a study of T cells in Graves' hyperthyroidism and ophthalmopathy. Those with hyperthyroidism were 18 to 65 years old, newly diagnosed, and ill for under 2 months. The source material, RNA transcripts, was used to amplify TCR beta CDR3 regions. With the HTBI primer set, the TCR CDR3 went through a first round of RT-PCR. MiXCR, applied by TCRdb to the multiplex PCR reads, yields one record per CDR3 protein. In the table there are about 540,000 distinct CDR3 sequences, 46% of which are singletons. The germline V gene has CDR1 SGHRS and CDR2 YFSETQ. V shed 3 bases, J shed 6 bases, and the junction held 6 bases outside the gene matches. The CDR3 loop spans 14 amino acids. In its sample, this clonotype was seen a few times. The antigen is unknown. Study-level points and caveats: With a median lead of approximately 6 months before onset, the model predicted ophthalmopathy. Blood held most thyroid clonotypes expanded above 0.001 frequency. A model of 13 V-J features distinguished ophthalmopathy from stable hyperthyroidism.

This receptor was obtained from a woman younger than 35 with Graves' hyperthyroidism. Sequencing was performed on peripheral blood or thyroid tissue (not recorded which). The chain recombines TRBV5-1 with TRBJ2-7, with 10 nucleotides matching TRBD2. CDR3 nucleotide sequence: TGCGCCAGCAGCTCCGGGACTAGCGTTACCGAGCAGTACTTC. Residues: CASSSGTSVTEQYF.